Reported below is one T cell receptor beta chain. These data belong to a study of blood T cell repertoires in COVID-19. Whole-study context: Some COVID-19 samples were acute and others convalescent; all came from the United States, Italy and Spain. Sample material is recorded as cDNA or gDNA derived from T cells, B-cell-depleted T cells, or PBMCs.

How the authors handled the data: Estimation of nucleated cell counts was performed using reference gene primer amplification. The data were produced by immunoSEQ multiplex PCR, yet TCRdb's version contains in-frame clones alone and is incomplete. D and trimming were read from the DNA, whereas the V and J calls and clone size are those reported in that table. The sample contains 30,000 to 45,000 clones, about 85% of which appear only once. This CDR3 contains 16 residues. V lost 5 bases to trimming and J lost 0 bases, with 14 bases between them. Germline loops: CDR1 MNHNY, CDR2 SVGAGI (reference sequence).

The sequenced material came from peripheral blood. The V call is TRBV6-6, the J call TRBJ2-4, with D perhaps matching TRBD2 (5 bases). The TCR was taken from a man between 65 and 85 years old with acute or convalescent COVID-19. This CDR3 reads CASSRTGELAKNIQYF. CDR3 nucleotides: TGTGCCAGCAGTCGGACTGGAGAACTAGCCAAAAACATTCAGTACTTC.